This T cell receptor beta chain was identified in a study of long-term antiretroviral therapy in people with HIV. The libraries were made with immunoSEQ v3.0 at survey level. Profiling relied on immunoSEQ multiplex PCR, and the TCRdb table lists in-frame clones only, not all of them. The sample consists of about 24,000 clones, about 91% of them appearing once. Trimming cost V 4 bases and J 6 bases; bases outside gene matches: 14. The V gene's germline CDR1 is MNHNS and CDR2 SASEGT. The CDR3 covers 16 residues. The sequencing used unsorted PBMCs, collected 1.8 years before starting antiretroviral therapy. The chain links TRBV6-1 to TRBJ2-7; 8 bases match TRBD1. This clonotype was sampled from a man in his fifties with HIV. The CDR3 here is CASSAHPGQGNGEQYF. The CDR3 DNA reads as TGTGCCAGCAGTGCCCACCCCGGACAGGGTAACGGCGAGCAGTACTTC.